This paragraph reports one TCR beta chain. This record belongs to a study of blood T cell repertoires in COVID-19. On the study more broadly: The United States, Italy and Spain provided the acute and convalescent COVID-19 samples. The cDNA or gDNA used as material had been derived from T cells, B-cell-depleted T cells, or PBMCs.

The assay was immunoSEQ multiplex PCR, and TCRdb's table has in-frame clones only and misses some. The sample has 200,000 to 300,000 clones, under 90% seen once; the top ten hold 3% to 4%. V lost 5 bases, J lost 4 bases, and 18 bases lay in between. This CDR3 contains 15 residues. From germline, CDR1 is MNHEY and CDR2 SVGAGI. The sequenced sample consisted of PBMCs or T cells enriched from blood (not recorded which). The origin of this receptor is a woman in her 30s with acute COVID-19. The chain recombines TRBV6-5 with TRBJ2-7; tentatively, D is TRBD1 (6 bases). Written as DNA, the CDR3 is TGTGCCAGCAGTCCGAAAGAAACAGGGAGTTACGAGCAGTACTTC. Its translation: CASSPKETGSYEQYF.